This T cell receptor beta chain was recorded in a study of immune heterogeneity within non-small cell lung tumors (dated by TCRdb to the late 2010s). As for the study more broadly: Histology comprised a handful of squamous cell carcinomas, nine to ten non-squamous carcinomas and 1 tumor not otherwise specified. The study combined whole-exome sequencing, RNA-seq and TCR beta repertoire sequencing of multiple spatially distinct regions from each NSCLC tumor to examine intratumoral immune heterogeneity. TCR repertoire analysis included roughly 60 tumor loci from around 16 patients, whereas transcriptome data included only roughly 40 loci from more than nine patients. For mutant peptides 8 to 11 amino acids long, netMHCpan-3.0 predicted neoantigen binding to the HLA alleles of each patient. Beyond this particular receptor, the publication reports: Within a patient, identical dominant CDR3B clonotypes were found to recur across loci, yet unique high-frequency clones were also harbored in different tumor locations. Local tumor mutational burden and local T-cell repertoire clonality had a statistically significant but moderate positive correlation (R about 0.36). For the most part, high-frequency TCR beta clonotypes differed from one individual patient to another.

The TCR beta CDR3 region was amplified with a multiplex PCR system whose first round ran for around 10 cycles using 32 V-gene forward primers and 13 J-gene reverse primers. A QIAGEN Multiplex PCR Kit was used for first-round PCR, and the primer sequences were filed in Chinese patent CN105087789A. Illumina universal primers were added in a second PCR round performed with the Phusion High-Fidelity PCR Kit. Paired-end sequencing of TCR libraries was carried out on the Illumina HiSeq X Ten platform at a read length of 151 bp. The authors' analysis ran thus. Cutadapt was used to discard reads without multiplex PCR primers, PEAR merged the read pairs, and MiXCR with default settings called the CDR3 regions. Shannon entropy measured repertoire diversity, and clonality was calculated as one minus the Shannon entropy divided by the ln of the count of productive unique sequences. Clonotypes at a frequency of at least 0.5% were defined as dominant or high-frequency T-cell clones. TCRdb cleaned the public reads at Q25 with fastp, built clones with MiXCR and kept in-frame beta chains. CDR3 protein duplicates are merged, each entry listing the most common genes and DNA. The authors' filters were not applied to this entry. Across this sample there are around 3,000 distinct CDR3 sequences, with nearly 45% seen only once. Roughly 50% of the sample lies in the top ten.

As for this clonotype: Its cognate antigen has yet to be identified. No clone much larger than this one lies a single base away; base qualities are absent.

Genomic DNA was extracted from bulk tumor tissue and used as the TCR template, and approximately 600 ng gDNA was amplified per sample. During surgery, several biopsies were collected from each primary tumor and placed as far from one another as possible within the tumor mass. The study cohort was described as untreated and was composed of newly diagnosed NSCLC cases undergoing curative surgery. The donors were approximately 15 patients with newly diagnosed non-small cell lung cancer who were having surgery with curative intent. The resected tumor masses were reviewed by two independent pathologists. Only DNA and RNA samples of high quality went on to sequencing. Sequencing used lung tumor tissue. The receptor was derived from a man aged 55-75 years with non-small cell lung cancer.

CDR3 region: CASMSANTGELFF. The nucleotides read TGTGCCAGCATGAGCGCGAACACCGGGGAGCTGTTTTTT. Recombination linked TRBV28 to TRBJ2-2; the D gene cannot be named for sure. The V end loses 7 bases and the J end loses 0 bases, and a stretch of 6 bases separates them. Via the germline V gene, CDR1 is MDHEN and CDR2 SYDVKM. The CDR3 runs 13 residues from the cysteine to the phenylalanine. Kept here is only the CDR3 DNA, which spans 39 bases and is read in frame from base 1.